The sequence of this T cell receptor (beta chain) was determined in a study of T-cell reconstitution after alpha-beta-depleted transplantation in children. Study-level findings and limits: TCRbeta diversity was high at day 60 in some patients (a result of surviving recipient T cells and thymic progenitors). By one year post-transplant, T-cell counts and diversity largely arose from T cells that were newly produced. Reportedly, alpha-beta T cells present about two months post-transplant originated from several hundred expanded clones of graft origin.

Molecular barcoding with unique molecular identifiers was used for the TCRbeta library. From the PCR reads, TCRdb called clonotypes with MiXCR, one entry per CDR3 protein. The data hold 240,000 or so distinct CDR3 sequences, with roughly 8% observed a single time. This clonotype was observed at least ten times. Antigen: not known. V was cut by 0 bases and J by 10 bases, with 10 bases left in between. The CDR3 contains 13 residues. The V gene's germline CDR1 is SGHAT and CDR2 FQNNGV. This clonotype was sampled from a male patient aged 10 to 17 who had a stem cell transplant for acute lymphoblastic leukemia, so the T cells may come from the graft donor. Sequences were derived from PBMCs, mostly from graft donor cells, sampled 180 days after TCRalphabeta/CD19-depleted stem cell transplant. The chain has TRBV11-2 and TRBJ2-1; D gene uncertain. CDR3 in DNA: TGTGCCAGCAGCTTAGATTGGCGGCTAGAGCAGTTCTTC. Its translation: CASSLDWRLEQFF.